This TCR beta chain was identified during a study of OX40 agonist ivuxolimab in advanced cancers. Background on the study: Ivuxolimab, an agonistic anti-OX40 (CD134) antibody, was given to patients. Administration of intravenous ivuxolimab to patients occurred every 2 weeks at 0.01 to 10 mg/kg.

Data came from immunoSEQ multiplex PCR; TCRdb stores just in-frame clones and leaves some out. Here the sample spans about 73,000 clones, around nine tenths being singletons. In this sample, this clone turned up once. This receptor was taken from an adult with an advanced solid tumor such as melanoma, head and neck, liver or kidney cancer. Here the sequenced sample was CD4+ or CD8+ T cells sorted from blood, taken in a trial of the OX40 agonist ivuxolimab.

CDR3 residues: CASSVGGDLYGYTF. Written as DNA, the CDR3 is TGTGCCAGCAGCGTAGGTGGGGATCTGTATGGCTACACCTTC. The chain uses TRBV9 and TRBJ1-2; D not certain. Germline CDR1 reads SGDLS; CDR2 reads YYNGEE. V lost 0 bases to trimming and J lost 5 bases, with 11 bases between them. The CDR3 is 14 amino acids.